The sequence of this TCR beta chain was determined in a study of cytomegalovirus exposure and HLA in healthy donors. Study-level information: T cells numbering around 180 million yielded 95 million to 140 million unique TCR beta sequences in an earlier analysis. Notes on the study in general: Most of the CMV-associated TCR beta chains (in a later analysis) appeared to be HLA-restricted. An analysis was carried out at a later point. It showed that HLA-associated TCR beta chains were more clonally expanded than equally common non-associated chains.

As to this clone: Its antigen is not known.

The study ran its PCR with 60 Vbeta and 13 Jbeta primers. The protocol was immunoSEQ multiplex PCR, while the TCRdb copy is restricted to in-frame clones and leaves out a portion. Here the sample spans under 200,000 clones, about 83% being singletons. The CDR3 contains 16 residues. Germline CDR1 reads SGDLS; CDR2 reads YYNGEE. V was cut by 1 base and J by 2 bases, with 14 bases left in between. This chain connects TRBV9 to TRBJ2-3; the D gene is possibly TRBD1 (6 bases). The specimen sequenced was PBMCs. This receptor was identified in a woman aged 30 to 39 in good health and CMV-seronegative. The CDR3 sequence: CASSVRSGDITDTQYF. The CDR3 DNA is TGTGCCAGCAGCGTAAGGAGTGGGGACATCACAGATACGCAGTATTTT.